Here is one TCR beta chain with its context. Its antigen has not been determined. Base qualities are not recorded, but no much larger clone differs from it by a single base. Stable Graves' hyperthyroidism was defined as no progression to ophthalmopathy during 18 months of follow-up. The hyperthyroidism patients were between 18 and 65 years old and newly diagnosed, with a disease duration of less than 2 months. The study excluded patients with uncontrolled infections, other autoimmune diseases, pregnancy or lactation. Clinical symptoms, serum thyroxine and TRAb, thyroid ultrasound, and orbital computed tomography formed the basis for the diagnoses. PBMCs were isolated from roughly 10 ml of fresh peripheral blood by Ficoll-Paque density gradient centrifugation. Total RNA was extracted with Trizol reagent, and quality was checked on an Agilent 2100 Bioanalyzer. From the cysteine up to the phenylalanine, the CDR3 has a length of 17 residues. Of all the DNA, just the CDR3 is kept, 51 bases in frame from base 1. V loses 2 bases, J loses 8 bases, and the germline ends lie 19 bases apart. Via the germline V gene, CDR1 is MGHRA and CDR2 YSYEKL.

The TCR beta CDR3 regions were amplified from the RNA transcripts. The first round of RT-PCR for the TCR CDR3 was performed with the HTBI primer set and the Qiagen OneStep RT-PCR kit. The libraries were constructed in a second round of multiplex PCR and then size-selected and purified. Paired-end sequencing of the libraries was performed with 100 bp reads on an Illumina HiSeq2000. The authors' pipeline ran thus. SOAPnuke was used to process the raw data, removing reads that contained adapters or uncalled bases, had a mean Phred below 15, or lacked an exact match to the constant primer or identifier. High-quality paired reads were merged using COPE v1.2.5, and each unique nucleotide sequence was defined as a clonotype. Clonotypes were aligned to IMGT TRBV, TRBD and TRBJ reference segments using MiTCR v1.1. Only V-J combinations with frequency above 0.0001, covering 99% to 99.2% of repertoires, were analysed. A TCS score was defined as the ratio of F50 (clonal expansion) to E x V (chaos), with BLOSUM62-based TCRdist applied between CDR3 peptides within each V-J. Welch's t-statistics and random forest reduced several hundred V-J features to 10 to 15, which were used in a naive Bayes classifier (R e1071). Clones were called with MiXCR by TCRdb after fastp trimmed the public reads at Q25, and only in-frame beta chains were retained. Rows are combined by CDR3 protein, so each entry shows the most common genes and DNA. TCRdb, not the original authors, processed these V and J calls. The sample profile shows a few hundred thousand distinct CDR3 sequences; less than 20% of them were found once. Under 8% of the sample comes from the top ten.

The sample originates from a study of T cells in Graves' hyperthyroidism and ophthalmopathy (dated by TCRdb to about 2019). In terms of the full investigation: Peripheral blood samples were taken at the time of initial diagnosis, prior to any treatment. TCR Vbeta CDR3 sequencing of 130 to 150 peripheral blood samples (about 45 ophthalmopathy, around 80 hyperthyroidism and around 17 progressor patients) is reported in the paper. The study also compared thyroid tissue and blood T-cell repertoires from five or six Graves' hyperthyroidism patients. The roughly 91 discovery patients were randomly split 7:3 into training and test sets. Prospective prediction of ophthalmopathy was tested in an independent validation cohort consisting of 18 to 20 hyperthyroidism patients and 17 patients who later progressed to ophthalmopathy. To identify distinguishing TCR V-J signatures, a discovery cohort of about 95 patients was used, comprising 40 to 45 with Graves' ophthalmopathy and roughly 60 with stable Graves' hyperthyroidism. After blood sampling, hyperthyroidism patients were treated with methimazole at a starting dose of 30 mg daily, and ophthalmopathy patients were treated with high-dose intravenous methylprednisolone. Summary of the overall study and its limitations: In cross-validation, a model built on a 13 V-J signature told ophthalmopathy apart from stable hyperthyroidism with less than 90% sensitivity and roughly 81% specificity, and in testing the same model reached 80%/75%. Most expanded thyroid clonotypes (frequency above 0.001) were also detected in blood, suggesting blood repertoires may reflect thyroid immune responses. In validation, progression to ophthalmopathy was predicted by the model with around 71% sensitivity and 72.22% specificity, a median of approximately 6.5 months before onset. Sample size was not statistically predetermined, and blinding of investigators to group allocation was not performed.

This sequence originates from a woman in her thirties with Graves' hyperthyroidism. The rearranged chain carries TRBV4-1 and TRBJ1-6; the D gene identity is not certain. Sequencing was performed on blood. The nucleotide sequence is given as TGCGCCAGCAGCCAAATACCGGGCCCCTGGGCGGATTCACCCCTCCACTTT. This codes for CASSQIPGPWADSPLHF.